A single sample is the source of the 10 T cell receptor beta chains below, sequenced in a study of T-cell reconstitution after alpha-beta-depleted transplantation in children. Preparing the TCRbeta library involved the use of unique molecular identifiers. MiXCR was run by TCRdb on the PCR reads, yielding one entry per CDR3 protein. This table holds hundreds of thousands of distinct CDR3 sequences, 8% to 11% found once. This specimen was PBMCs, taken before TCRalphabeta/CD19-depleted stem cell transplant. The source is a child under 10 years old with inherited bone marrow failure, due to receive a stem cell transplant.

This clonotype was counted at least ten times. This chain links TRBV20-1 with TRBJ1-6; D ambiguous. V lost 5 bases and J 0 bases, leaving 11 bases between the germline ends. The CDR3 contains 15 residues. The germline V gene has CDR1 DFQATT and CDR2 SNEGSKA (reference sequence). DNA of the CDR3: TGCAGTGCTGACGTACCTGGCTCCTATAATTCACCCCTCCACTTT. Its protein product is CSADVPGSYNSPLHF.

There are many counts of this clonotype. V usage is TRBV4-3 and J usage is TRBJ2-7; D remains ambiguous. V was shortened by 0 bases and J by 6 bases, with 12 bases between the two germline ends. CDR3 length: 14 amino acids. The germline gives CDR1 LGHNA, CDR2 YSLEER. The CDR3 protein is CASSQDFSHGEQYF. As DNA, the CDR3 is TGCGCCAGCAGCCAAGATTTCAGCCACGGCGAGCAGTACTTC.

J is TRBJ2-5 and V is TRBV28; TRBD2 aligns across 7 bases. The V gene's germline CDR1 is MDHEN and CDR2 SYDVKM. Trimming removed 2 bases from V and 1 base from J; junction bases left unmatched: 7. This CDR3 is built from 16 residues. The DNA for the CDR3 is TGTGCCAGCAGTTTAGTGGTAGCGGGCCCCCAAGAGACCCAGTACTTC. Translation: CASSLVVAGPQETQYF.

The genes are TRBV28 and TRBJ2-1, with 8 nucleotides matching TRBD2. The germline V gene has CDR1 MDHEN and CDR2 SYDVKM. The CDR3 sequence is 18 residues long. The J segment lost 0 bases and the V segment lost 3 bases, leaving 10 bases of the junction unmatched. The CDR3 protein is CASSFEIAGLSSYNEQFF. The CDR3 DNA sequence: TGTGCCAGCAGTTTTGAGATAGCGGGACTGAGCTCCTACAATGAGCAGTTCTTC.

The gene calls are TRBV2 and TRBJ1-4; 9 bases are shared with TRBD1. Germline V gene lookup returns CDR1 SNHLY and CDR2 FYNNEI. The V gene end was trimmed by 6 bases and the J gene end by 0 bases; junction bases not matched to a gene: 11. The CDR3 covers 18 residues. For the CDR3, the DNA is TGTGCCAGCAGCTTTCCGGGGACAGGGAGCGCAACTAATGAAAAACTGTTTTTT. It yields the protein CASSFPGTGSATNEKLFF.

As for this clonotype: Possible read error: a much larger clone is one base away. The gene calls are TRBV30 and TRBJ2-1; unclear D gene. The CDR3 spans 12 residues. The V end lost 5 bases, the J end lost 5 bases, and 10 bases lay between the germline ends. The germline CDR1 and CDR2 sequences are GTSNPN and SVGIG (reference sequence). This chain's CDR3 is CAWSRANNEQFF. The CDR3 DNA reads TGTGCCTGGTCTCGGGCAAACAATGAGCAGTTCTTC.

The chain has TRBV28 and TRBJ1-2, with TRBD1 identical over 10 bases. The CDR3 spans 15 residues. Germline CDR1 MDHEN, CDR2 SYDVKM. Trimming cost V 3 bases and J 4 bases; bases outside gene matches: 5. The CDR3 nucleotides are TGTGCCAGCAGTTTGGGGGGACAGGGGCTCTATGGCTACACCTTC. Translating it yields CASSLGGQGLYGYTF.

The CDR3 sequence: CASSMGDRVSGELFF. The CDR3 DNA sequence: TGTGCCAGTAGCATGGGAGACAGGGTGAGCGGGGAGCTGTTTTTT. The gene calls are TRBV19 and TRBJ2-2; 7 bases fit TRBD1. With 6 bases clipped from V and 7 bases from J, the junction kept 11 bases outside the gene matches. This CDR3 is built from 15 residues. The germline gives CDR1 LNHDA, CDR2 SQIVND (reference sequence).

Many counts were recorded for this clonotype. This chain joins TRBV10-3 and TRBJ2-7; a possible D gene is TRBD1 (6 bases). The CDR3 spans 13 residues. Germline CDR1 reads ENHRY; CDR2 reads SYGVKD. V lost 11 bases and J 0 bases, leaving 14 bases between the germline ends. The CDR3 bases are TGTGCCGCCCGTACAGGGAACTCCTACGAGCAGTACTTC. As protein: CAARTGNSYEQYF.

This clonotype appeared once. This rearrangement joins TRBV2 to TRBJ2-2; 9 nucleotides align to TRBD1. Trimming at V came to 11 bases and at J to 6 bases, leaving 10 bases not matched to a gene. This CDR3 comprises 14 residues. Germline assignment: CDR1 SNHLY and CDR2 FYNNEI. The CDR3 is CAFCLDRGSGELFF. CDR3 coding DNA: TGTGCCTTCTGTTTGGACAGGGGATCCGGGGAGCTGTTTTTT.